Listed here is a single T cell receptor (beta chain). No antigen is known for it. Only in-frame clones appear in the TCRdb table, and some are missing; sequencing was by immunoSEQ multiplex PCR. The repertoire holds about 110,000 clones, around nine tenths seen once, with about 2.5% in the top ten. Trimming stripped 9 bases from V and 0 bases from J, with 15 bases between. The CDR3 totals 14 residues. Germline-derived CDR1 and CDR2 are MDHEN and SYDVKM. This sample stems from a study of T cell responses to AZD1222 COVID-19 vaccine. Overall study findings and caveats: The breadth and depth of Spike-specific TCRs increased once two AZD1222 doses had been given. Clonal diversity may have been underestimated in mostly white British donors. Spike-wide vaccine-associated CD4 TCRs dominated at 160-218 and 743-854.

This chain connects TRBV28 to TRBJ2-7; perhaps TRBD2 as D (6 bases). This receptor was taken from an adult who received the AZD1222 COVID-19 vaccine. Sequencing used peripheral blood, obtained 28 days after the second AZD1222 dose. CDR3 bases: TGTGCCAGTCCCGTCCAGGGAGGCTCCTACGAGCAGTACTTC. Translation gives CASPVQGGSYEQYF.